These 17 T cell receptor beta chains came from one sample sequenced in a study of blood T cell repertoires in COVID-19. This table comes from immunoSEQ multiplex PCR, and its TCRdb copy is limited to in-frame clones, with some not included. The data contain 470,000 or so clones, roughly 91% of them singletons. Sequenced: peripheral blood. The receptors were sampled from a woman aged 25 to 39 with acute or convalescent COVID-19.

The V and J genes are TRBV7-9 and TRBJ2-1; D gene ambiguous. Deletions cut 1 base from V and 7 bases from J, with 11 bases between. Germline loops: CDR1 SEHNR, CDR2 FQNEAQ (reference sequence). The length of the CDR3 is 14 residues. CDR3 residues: CASSLEVRGNEQFF. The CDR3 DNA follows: TGTGCCAGCAGCTTAGAGGTTCGAGGTAATGAGCAGTTCTTC.

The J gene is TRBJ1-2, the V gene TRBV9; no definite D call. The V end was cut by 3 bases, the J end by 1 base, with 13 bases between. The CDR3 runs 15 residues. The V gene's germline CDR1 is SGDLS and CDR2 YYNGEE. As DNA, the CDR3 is TGTGCCAGCAGCGCCTCATTAGGGAGTAACTATGGCTACACCTTC. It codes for CASSASLGSNYGYTF.

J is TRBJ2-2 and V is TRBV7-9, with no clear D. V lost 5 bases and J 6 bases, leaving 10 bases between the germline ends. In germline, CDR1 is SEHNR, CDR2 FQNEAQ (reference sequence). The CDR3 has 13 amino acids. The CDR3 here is CASSTYISGELFF. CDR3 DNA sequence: TGTGCCAGCAGCACATACATTTCCGGGGAGCTGTTTTTT.

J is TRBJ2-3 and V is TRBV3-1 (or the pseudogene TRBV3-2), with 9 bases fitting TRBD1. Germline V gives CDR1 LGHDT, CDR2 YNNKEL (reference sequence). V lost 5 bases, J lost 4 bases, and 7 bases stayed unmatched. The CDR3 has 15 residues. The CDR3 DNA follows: TGTGCCAGCAGCTATCACAGGGGGCTAGCAGATACGCAGTATTTT. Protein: CASSYHRGLADTQYF.

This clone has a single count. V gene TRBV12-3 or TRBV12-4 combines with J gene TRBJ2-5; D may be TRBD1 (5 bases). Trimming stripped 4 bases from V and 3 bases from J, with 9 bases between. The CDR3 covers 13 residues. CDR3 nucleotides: TGTGCCAGCAGTTATTTCAGGGAAGAGACCCAGTACTTC. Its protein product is CASSYFREETQYF.

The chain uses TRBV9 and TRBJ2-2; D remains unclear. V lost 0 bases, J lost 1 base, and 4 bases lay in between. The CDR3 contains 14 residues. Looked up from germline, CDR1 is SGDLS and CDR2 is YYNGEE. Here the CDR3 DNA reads TGTGCCAGCAGCGTAGGAGGGAACACCGGGGAGCTGTTTTTT. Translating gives CASSVGGNTGELFF. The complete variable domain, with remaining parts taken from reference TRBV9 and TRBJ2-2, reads DSGVTQTPKHLITATGQRVTLRCSPRSGDLSVYWYQQSLDQGLQFLIQYYNGEERAKGNILERFSAQQFPDLHSELNLSSLELGDSALYFCASSVGGNTGELFFGEGSRLTVL.

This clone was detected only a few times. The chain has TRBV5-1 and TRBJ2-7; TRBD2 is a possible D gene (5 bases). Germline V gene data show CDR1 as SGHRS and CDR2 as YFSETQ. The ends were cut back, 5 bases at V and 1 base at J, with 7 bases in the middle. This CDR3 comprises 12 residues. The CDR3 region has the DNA TGCGCCAGCAGTGGGAGTTCCTACGAGCAGTACTTC. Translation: CASSGSSYEQYF.

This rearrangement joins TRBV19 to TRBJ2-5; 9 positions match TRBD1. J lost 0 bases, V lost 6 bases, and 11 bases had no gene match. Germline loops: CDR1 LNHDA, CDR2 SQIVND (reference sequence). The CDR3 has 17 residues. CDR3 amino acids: CASRSPGGTGNQETQYF. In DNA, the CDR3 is TGTGCCAGTAGATCTCCCGGGGGGACAGGGAACCAAGAGACCCAGTACTTC.

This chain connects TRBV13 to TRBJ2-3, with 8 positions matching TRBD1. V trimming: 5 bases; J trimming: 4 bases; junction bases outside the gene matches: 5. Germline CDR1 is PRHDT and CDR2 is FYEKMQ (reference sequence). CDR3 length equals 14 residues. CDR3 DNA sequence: TGTGCCAGCAGCCTACAGGGGGTCCCAGATACGCAGTATTTT. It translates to CASSLQGVPDTQYF.

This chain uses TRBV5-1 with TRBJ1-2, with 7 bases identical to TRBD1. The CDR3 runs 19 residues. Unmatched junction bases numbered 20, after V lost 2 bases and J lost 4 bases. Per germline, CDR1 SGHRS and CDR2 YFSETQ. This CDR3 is CASSFVPYRDSALGYGYTF. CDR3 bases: TGCGCCAGCAGCTTCGTACCTTACCGGGACAGTGCTCTTGGCTATGGCTACACCTTC.

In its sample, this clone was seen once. CDR3 bases: TGTGCCAGCAGCTTGGGAGCAACTAATGAAAAACTGTTTTTT. This codes for CASSLGATNEKLFF. V and J are TRBV5-4 and TRBJ1-4, with D unresolved. V dropped 0 bases and J dropped 0 bases, with 3 bases sitting between them. This CDR3 spans 14 amino acids. Germline CDR1 SGHNT, CDR2 YYREEE (reference sequence). The variable domain in full, with the rest retrieved from reference TRBV5-4 and TRBJ1-4, is ETGVTQSPTHLIKTRGQQVTLRCSSQSGHNTVSWYQQALGQGPQFIFQYYREEENGRGNFPPRFSGLQFPNYSSELNVNALELDDSALYLCASSLGATNEKLFFGSGTQLSVL.

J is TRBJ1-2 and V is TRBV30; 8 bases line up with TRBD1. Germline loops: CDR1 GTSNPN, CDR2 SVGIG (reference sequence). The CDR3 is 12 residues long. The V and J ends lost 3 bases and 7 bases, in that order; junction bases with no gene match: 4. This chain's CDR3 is CAWSQGAGGYTF. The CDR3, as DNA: TGTGCCTGGAGCCAGGGGGCCGGTGGCTACACCTTC.

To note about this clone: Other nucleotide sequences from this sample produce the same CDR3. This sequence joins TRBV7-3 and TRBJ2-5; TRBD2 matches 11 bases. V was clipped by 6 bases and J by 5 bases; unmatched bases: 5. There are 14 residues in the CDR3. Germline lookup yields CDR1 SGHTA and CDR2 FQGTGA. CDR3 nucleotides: TGTGCCAGCAGTTTTAGCGGGGGGGCCGAGACCCAGTACTTC. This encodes CASSFSGGAETQYF.

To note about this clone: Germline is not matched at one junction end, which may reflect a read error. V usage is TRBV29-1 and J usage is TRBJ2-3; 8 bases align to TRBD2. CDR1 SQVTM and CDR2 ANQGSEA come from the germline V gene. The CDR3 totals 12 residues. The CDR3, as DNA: TGCAGCGTAAGGACTAGCAAAGATACGCAGTATTTT. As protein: CSVRTSKDTQYF.

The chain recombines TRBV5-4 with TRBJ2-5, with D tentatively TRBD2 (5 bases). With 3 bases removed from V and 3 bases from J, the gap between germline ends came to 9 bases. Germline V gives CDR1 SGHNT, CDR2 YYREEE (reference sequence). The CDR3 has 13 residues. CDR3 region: CASSSRVKETQYF. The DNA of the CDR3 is TGTGCCAGCAGCTCGAGGGTTAAAGAGACCCAGTACTTC.

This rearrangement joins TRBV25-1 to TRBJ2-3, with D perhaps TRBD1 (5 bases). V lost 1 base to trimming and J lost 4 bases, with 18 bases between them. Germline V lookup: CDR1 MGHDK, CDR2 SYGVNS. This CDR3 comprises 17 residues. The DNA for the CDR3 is TGTGCCAGCAGTGAATCTCCCCAGGGCCCACTTTCAGATACGCAGTATTTT. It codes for CASSESPQGPLSDTQYF.

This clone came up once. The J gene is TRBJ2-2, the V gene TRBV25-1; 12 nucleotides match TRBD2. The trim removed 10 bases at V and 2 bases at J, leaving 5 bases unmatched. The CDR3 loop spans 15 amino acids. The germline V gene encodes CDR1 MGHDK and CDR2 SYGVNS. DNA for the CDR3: TGTGCCACCAGGACTAGCGGGGACAACACCGGGGAGCTGTTTTTT. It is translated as CATRTSGDNTGELFF.